This T cell receptor (beta chain) is from a study of blood T cell repertoires in COVID-19. Study-wide background: Sites in the United States, Italy and Spain provided acute and convalescent COVID-19 samples. PBMCs, B-cell-depleted T cells, or T cells were the source of the cDNA or gDNA that made up the material.

Trimming stripped 1 base from V and 6 bases from J, with 7 bases between. The V gene's germline CDR1 is LGHNA and CDR2 YSLEER. The CDR3 contains 13 residues. In the authors' methods: It was from reference gene primer amplification that nucleated cell counts were estimated. Only in-frame clones appear in the TCRdb table, and some are missing; sequencing was by immunoSEQ multiplex PCR. That table is the source of V, J and clone size, and D and trimming were worked out from the DNA. Of roughly 250,000 clones listed, over 75% are singletons. The source of this sequence is a human donor with COVID-19, enrolled during active disease. The donor label of this sample is uncertain. J is TRBJ2-1 and V is TRBV4-3; D is unresolved. The source material was peripheral blood. The CDR3 DNA sequence: TGCGCCAGCAGCCAAGCTTCCGGCAATGAGCAGTTCTTC. Its protein product is CASSQASGNEQFF.